One T cell receptor (beta chain) is described in this entry. The data are from a study of blood T cell repertoires in COVID-19. As for the study in general: Researchers got acute and convalescent COVID-19 samples from the United States, Italy and Spain. T cells, B-cell-depleted T cells, or PBMCs supplied cDNA or gDNA.

Original analysis: From reference gene primer amplification, estimates of nucleated cell counts were derived. The protocol was immunoSEQ multiplex PCR, while the TCRdb copy is restricted to in-frame clones and leaves out a portion. Clone size and V and J calls were adopted from that table, with D and trimming inferred from the DNA. The sample has 180,000 or so clones; about 90% are singletons. All enrollees were roughly 18 to 89 years old and from 24 US areas. The material sequenced was PBMCs or T cells enriched from blood (not recorded which). This TCR came from a human donor with acute COVID-19. The donor label of this sample is uncertain.

CDR3 residues: CASSSPTSGGPYEQYF. CDR3 DNA sequence: TGTGCCAGCAGCTCACCTACTAGCGGGGGCCCCTACGAGCAGTACTTC. J is TRBJ2-7 and V is TRBV7-2; 11 bases are a match to TRBD2. After removal of 4 bases from V and 2 bases from J, the junction contained 7 bases not matched to a gene. Germline CDR1 reads SGHTA; CDR2 reads FQGNSA. The CDR3 has 16 amino acids. Looking up the rest from reference TRBV7-2 and TRBJ2-7 gives the full variable domain: GAGVSQSPSNKVTEKGKDVELRCDPISGHTALYWYRQSLGQGLEFLIYFQGNSAPDKSGLPSDRFSAERTGGSVSTLTIQRTQQEDSAVYLCASSSPTSGGPYEQYFGPGTRLTVT.